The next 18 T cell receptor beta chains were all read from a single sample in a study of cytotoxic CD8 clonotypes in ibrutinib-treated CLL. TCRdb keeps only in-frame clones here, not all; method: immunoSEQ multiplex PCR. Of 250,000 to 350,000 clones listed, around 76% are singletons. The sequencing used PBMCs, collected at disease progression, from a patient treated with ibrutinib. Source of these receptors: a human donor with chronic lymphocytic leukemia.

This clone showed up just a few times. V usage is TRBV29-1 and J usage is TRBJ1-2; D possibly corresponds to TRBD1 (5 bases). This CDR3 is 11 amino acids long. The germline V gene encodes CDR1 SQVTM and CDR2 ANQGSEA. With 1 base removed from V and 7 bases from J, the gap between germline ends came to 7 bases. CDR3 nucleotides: TGCAGCGTTGAAGGCAGGGTTGGCTACACCTTC. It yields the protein CSVEGRVGYTF.

The CDR3, as DNA: TGTGCCATCAACCAGATAGGACAGGGGACTGGAAACACCATATATTTT. Residues: CAINQIGQGTGNTIYF. The chain couples TRBV10-3 to TRBJ1-3; 9 positions agree with TRBD1. V lost 7 bases and J lost 2; bases outside the gene matches: 9. CDR3 length: 16 residues. Germline assignment: CDR1 ENHRY and CDR2 SYGVKD.

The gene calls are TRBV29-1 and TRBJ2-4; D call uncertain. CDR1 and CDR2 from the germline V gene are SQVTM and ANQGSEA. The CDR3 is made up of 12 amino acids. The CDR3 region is CSAWGSKNIQYF. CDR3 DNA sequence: TGCTCCGCATGGGGTTCCAAAAACATTCAGTACTTC.

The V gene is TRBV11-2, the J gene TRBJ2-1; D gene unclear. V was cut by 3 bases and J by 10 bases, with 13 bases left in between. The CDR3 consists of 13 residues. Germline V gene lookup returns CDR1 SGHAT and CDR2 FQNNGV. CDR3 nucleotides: TGTGCCAGCAGCTTGGGCAGTTTCGGGGAGCAGTTCTTC. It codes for CASSLGSFGEQFF.

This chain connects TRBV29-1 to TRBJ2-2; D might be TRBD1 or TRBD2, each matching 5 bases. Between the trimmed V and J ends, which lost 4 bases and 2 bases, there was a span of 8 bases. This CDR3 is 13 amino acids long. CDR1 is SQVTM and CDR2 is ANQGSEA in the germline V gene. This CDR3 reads CSVGGVNTGELFF. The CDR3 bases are TGCAGCGTTGGAGGGGTTAACACCGGGGAGCTGTTTTTT.

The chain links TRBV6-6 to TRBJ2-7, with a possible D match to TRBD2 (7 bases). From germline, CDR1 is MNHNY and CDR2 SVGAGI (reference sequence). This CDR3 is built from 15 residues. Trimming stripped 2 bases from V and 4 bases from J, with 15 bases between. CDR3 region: CASSYRGGDGYEQYF. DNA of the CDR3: TGTGCCAGCAGTTACCGAGGGGGGGATGGTTACGAGCAGTACTTC.

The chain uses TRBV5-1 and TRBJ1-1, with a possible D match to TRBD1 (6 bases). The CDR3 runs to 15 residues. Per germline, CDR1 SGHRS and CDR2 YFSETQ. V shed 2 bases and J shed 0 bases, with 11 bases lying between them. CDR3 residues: CASSFRGVLNTEAFF. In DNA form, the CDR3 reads TGCGCCAGCAGCTTCAGGGGCGTTTTGAACACTGAAGCTTTCTTT.

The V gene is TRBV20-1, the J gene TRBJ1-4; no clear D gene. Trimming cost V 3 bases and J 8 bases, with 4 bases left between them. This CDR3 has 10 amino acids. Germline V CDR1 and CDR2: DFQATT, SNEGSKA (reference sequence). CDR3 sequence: CSARSEKLFF. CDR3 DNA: TGCAGTGCTAGGTCGGAAAAACTGTTTTTT.

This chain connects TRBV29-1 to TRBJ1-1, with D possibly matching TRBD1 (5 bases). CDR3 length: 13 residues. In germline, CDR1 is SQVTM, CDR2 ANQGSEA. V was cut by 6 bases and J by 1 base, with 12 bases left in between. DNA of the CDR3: TGCAGCGTCGGAACTGGGGGGAACACTGAAGCTTTCTTT. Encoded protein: CSVGTGGNTEAFF.

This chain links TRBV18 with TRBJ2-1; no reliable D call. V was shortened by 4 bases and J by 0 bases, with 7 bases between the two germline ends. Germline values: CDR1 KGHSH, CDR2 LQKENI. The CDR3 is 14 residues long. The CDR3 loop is CASSQFSSYNEQFF. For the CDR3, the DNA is TGTGCCAGCTCACAATTTTCCTCCTACAATGAGCAGTTCTTC.

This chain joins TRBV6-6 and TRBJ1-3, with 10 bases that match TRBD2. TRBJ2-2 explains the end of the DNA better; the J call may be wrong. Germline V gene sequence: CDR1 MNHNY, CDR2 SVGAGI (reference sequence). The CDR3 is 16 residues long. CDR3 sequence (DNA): TGTGCCAGCACCTCGGGACTAGCGTCGAACACCGGGGAGCTGTTTTTT. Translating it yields CASTSGLASNTGELFF.

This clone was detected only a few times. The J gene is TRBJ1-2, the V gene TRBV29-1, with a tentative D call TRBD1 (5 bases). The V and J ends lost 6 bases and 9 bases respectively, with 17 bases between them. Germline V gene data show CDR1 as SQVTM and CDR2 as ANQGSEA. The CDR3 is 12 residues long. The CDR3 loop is CSVPWGVGSYTF. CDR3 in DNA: TGCAGCGTCCCCTGGGGCGTCGGGAGCTACACCTTC.

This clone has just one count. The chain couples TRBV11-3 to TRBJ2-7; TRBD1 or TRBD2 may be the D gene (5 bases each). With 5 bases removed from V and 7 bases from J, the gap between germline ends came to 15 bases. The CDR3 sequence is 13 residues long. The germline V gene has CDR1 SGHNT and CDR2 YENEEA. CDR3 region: CASSPGAGGEQYF. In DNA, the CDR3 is TGTGCCAGCAGCCCCGGGGCAGGCGGGGAGCAGTACTTC.

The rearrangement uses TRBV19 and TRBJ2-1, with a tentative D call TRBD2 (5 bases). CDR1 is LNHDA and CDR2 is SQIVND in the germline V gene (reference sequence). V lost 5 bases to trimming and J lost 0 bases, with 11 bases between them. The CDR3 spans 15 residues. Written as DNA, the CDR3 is TGTGCCAGTAGTTCGAGCGGTAGCTCCTACAATGAGCAGTTCTTC. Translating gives CASSSSGSSYNEQFF.

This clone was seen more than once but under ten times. CDR3 sequence (DNA): TGCGCCAGCAGTGAGGCTACGGTCTACGAGCAGTACTTC. Amino acid sequence: CASSEATVYEQYF. The V call is TRBV10-2, the J call TRBJ2-7, with unresolved D. CDR1 WSHSY and CDR2 SAAADI come from the germline V gene. The CDR3 is made up of 13 amino acids. V lost 2 bases and J 3 bases, leaving 8 bases between the germline ends.

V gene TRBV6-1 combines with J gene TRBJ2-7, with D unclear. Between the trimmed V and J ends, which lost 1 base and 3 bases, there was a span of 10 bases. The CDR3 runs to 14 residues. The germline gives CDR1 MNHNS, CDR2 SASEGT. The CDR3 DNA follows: TGTGCCAGCAGTGAAGGGATGAGAGTCTACGAGCAGTACTTC. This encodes CASSEGMRVYEQYF.

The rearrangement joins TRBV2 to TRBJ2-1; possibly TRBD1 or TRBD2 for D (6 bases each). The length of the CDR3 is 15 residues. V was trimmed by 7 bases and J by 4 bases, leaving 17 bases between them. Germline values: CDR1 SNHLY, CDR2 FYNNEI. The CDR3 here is CASTRSPGAYNEQFF. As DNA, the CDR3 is TGTGCCAGCACTCGTTCACCGGGGGCTTACAATGAGCAGTTCTTC.

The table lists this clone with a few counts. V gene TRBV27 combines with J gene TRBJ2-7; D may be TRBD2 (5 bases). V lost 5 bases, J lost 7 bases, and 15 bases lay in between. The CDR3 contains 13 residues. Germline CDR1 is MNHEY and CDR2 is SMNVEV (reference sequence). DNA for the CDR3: TGTGCCAGCAGTCTCGAGGGTTTAAGGGAGCAGTACTTC. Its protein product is CASSLEGLREQYF.